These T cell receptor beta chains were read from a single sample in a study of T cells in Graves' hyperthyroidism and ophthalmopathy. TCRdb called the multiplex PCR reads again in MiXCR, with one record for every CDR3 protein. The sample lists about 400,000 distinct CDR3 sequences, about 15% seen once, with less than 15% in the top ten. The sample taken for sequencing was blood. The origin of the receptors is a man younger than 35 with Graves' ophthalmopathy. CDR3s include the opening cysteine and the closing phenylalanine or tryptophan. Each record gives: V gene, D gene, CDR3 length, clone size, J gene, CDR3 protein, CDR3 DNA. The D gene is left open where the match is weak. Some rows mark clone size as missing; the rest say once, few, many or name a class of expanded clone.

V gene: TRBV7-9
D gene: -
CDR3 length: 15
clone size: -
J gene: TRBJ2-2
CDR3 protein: CASSLGEGRPGELFF
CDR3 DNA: TGTGCCAGCAGCTTAGGAGAGGGGAGGCCCGGGGAGCTGTTTTTT

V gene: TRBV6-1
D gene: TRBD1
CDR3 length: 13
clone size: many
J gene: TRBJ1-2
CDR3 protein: CASLGGKSYGYTF
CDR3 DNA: TGTGCCAGTCTAGGGGGCAAATCCTATGGCTACACCTTC

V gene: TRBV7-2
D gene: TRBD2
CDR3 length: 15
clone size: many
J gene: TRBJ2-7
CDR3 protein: CASSSDTGTTYEQYF
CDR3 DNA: TGTGCCAGCAGCTCTGATACCGGGACTACCTACGAGCAGTACTTC

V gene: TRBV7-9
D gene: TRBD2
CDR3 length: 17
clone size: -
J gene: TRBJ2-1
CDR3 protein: CASSLRAGGPELEEQFF
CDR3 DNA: TGTGCCAGCAGCTTAAGGGCGGGAGGGCCCGAATTGGAGGAGCAGTTCTTC

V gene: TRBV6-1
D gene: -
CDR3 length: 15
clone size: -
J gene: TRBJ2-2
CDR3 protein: CASRRPGHATGKLFF
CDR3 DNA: TGTGCCAGCAGACGCCCAGGACACGCCACAGGGAAGCTGTTTTTT

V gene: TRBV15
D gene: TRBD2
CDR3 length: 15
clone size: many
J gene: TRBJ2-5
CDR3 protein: CATSRDGREGETQYF
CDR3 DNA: TGTGCCACCAGCAGAGATGGCAGGGAGGGAGAGACCCAGTACTTC

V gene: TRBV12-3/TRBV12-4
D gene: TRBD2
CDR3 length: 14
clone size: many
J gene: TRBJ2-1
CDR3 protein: CASRAGAALGEQFF
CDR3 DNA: TGTGCCAGCAGAGCGGGGGCCGCCCTTGGTGAGCAGTTCTTC

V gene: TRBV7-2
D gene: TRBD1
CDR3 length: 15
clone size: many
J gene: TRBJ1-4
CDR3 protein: CASSWDRGQSEKLFF
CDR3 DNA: TGTGCCAGCAGCTGGGACAGGGGGCAAAGCGAAAAACTGTTTTTT

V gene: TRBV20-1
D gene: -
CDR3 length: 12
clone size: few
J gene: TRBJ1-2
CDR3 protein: CSAYAGNYGYTF
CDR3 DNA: TGCAGTGCTTATGCCGGGAACTATGGCTACACCTTC

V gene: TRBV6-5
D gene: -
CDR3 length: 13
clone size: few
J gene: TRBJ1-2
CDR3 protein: CASSYSPTGGYTF
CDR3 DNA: TGTGCCAGCAGTTACAGCCCGACAGGAGGCTACACCTTC

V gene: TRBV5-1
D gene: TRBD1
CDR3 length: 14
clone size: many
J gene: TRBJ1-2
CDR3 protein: CASSSGQGPYGYTF
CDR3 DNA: TGCGCCAGCAGCTCCGGACAGGGTCCCTATGGCTACACCTTC

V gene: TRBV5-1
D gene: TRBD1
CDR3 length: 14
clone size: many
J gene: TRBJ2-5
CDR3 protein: CASSWGTEQETQYF
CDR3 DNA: TGCGCCAGCAGCTGGGGGACAGAGCAAGAGACCCAGTACTTC

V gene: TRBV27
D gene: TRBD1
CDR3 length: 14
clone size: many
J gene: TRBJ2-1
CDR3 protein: CASTMGTGDNEQFF
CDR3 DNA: TGTGCCAGCACCATGGGGACAGGGGACAATGAGCAGTTCTTC

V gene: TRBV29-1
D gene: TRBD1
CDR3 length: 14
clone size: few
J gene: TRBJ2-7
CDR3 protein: CSVTWTGNLYEQYF
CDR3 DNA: TGCAGCGTTACCTGGACAGGCAACCTCTACGAGCAGTACTTC

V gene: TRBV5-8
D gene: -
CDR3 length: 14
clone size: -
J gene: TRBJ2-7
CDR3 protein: CASSLWQNGAEQYF
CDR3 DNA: TGTGCCAGCAGCTTGTGGCAGAATGGAGCCGAGCAGTACTTC

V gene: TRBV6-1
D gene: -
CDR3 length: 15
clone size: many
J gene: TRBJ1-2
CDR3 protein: CASSEEWTDYYGYTF
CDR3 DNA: TGTGCCAGCAGTGAAGAGTGGACAGACTACTATGGCTACACCTTC

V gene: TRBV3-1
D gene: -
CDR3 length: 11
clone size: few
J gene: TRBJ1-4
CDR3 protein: CASSTSGHLFF
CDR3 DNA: TGTGCCAGCAGCACGAGTGGTCATCTGTTTTTT

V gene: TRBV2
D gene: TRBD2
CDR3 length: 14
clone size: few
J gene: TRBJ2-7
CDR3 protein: CASSVPGLRDERYF
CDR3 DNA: TGTGCCAGCAGTGTTCCGGGACTAAGAGACGAGCGGTACTTC

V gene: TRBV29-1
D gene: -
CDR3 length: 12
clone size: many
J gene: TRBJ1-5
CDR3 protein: CSVGDSNQPQHF
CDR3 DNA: TGCAGCGTTGGAGACAGCAATCAGCCCCAGCATTTT

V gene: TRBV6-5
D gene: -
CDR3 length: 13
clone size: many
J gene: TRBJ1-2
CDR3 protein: CASSYGGGYGYTF
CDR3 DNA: TGTGCCAGCAGTTACGGGGGAGGGTATGGCTACACCTTC

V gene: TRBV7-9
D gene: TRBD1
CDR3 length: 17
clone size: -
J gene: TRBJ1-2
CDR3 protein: CASSPEYLTGINYGYTF
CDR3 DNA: TGTGCCAGCAGCCCCGAGTACCTGACAGGGATTAACTATGGCTACACCTTC

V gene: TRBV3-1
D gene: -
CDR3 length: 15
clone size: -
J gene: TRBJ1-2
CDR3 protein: CASSQASGTAYGYTF
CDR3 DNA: TGTGCCAGCAGCCAAGCTTCCGGGACGGCTTATGGCTACACCTTC

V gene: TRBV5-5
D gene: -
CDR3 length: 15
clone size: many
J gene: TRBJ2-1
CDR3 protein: CASSHATGDYNEQFF
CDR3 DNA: TGTGCCAGCAGCCATGCGACAGGCGATTACAATGAGCAGTTCTTC

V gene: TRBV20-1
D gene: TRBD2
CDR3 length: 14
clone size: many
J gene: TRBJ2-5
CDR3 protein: CSALGTSAQGTQYF
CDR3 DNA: TGCAGTGCCCTGGGGACTAGCGCTCAAGGGACCCAGTACTTC

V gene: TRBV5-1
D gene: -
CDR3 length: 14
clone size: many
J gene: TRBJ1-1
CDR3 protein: CASSLGGSNTEAFF
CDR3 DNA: TGTGCCAGCAGCTTAGGTGGCAGCAACACTGAAGCTTTCTTT

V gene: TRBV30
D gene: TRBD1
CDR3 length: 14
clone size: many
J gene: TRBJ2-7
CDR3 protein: CAWSRDSHSYEQYF
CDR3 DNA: TGTGCCTGGAGTAGGGACAGCCATTCGTACGAGCAGTACTTC

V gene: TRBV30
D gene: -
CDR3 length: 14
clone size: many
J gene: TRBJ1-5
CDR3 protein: CAWSGRGRNQPQHF
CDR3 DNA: TGTGCCTGGAGTGGCAGGGGTCGCAATCAGCCCCAGCATTTT

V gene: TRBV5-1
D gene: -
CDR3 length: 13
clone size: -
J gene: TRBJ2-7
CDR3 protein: CASSLTERYEQYF
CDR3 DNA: TGCGCCAGCAGCTTGACAGAGAGGTACGAGCAGTACTTC

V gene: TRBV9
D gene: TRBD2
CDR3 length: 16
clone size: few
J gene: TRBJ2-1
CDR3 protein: CASSPPSGEGYNEQFF
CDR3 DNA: TGTGCCAGCAGCCCCCCTAGCGGAGAAGGGTACAATGAGCAGTTCTTC

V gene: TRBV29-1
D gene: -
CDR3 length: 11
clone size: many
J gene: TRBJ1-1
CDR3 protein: CSVTSTPGAFF
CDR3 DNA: TGCAGCGTGACAAGCACCCCGGGAGCTTTCTTT

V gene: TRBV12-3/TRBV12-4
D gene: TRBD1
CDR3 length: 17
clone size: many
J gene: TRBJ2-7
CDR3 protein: CASSKLSGDSLSYEQYF
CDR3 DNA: TGTGCCAGCAGCAAATTGTCTGGGGACAGCTTATCCTACGAGCAGTACTTC

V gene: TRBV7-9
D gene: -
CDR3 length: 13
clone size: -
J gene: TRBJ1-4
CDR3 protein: CASSLGLNEKLVF
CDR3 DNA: TGTGCCAGCAGCTTAGGTCTGAATGAAAAACTGGTTTTT